This TCR beta chain was obtained from a study of blood T cell repertoires in COVID-19. Study details: Nucleic acid was either cDNA or gDNA, and it came from T cells, B-cell-depleted T cells, or PBMCs.

The CDR3 sequence is 15 residues long. V shed 1 base, J shed 1 base, and the junction held 2 bases outside the gene matches. The germline gives CDR1 KGHSH, CDR2 LQKENI. The data were produced by immunoSEQ multiplex PCR, yet TCRdb's version contains in-frame clones alone and is incomplete. The data show around 180,000 clones, with 70% to 85% seen just once and about 6.9% held by the top ten. Specimen: peripheral blood. The rearrangement joins TRBV18 to TRBJ1-1; 8 bases agree with TRBD1. This clonotype originated in a man older than 75 with COVID-19, enrolled during active disease. The CDR3 DNA reads TGTGCCAGCTCACCACGAACAGGGGGGAACACTGAAGCTTTCTTT. Its protein is CASSPRTGGNTEAFF.